The text below deals with one T cell receptor beta chain. Its antigen is unidentified. MiXCR was run by TCRdb on the 5' RACE reads, yielding one entry per CDR3 protein. The sample contains about 700,000 distinct CDR3 sequences, about 20% of which appear only once. This sample is part of a study of CD8 T cells in ankylosing spondylitis. Regarding the study as a whole: Blood from ankylosing spondylitis patients appeared to carry a characteristic roughly 8-variant TCR beta motif.

Between the trimmed V and J ends, which lost 5 bases and 12 bases, there was a span of 11 bases. Per the germline V gene, CDR1 is DFQATT and CDR2 is SNEGSKA (reference sequence). CDR3 length: 10 amino acids. The sequenced sample was blood, either unsorted or a sorted T cell fraction (not recorded which). The clonotype originates from a male donor with ankylosing spondylitis. This rearrangement joins TRBV20-1 to TRBJ2-1, with D possibly TRBD2 on 6 matching bases. CDR3 region: CSARLGGQFF. In DNA, the CDR3 is TGCAGTGCTCGACTGGGGGGGCAGTTCTTC.